This T cell receptor beta chain was recovered during a study of blood T cells in healthy people across ages. Primed by a sample-barcoded 5' primer and a J-beta primer mix, a second PCR proceeded for roughly 7 to 12 cycles. TCRdb passed the 5' RACE reads through MiXCR, listing each CDR3 protein once. This sample has around 900,000 distinct CDR3 sequences; around 54% occur once, and the top ten carry 20% to 25%. Trimming shortened V by 8 bases and J by 3 bases, and 14 bases separated the two germline ends. The CDR3 sequence is 14 residues long. From germline, CDR1 is MNHEY and CDR2 SMNVEV (reference sequence).

This TCR derives from a woman aged 60-70 years in good health. The sequenced sample was blood. J is TRBJ2-1 and V is TRBV27; D perhaps matches TRBD1 (7 bases). CDR3 amino acids: CASQGGGHYNEQFF. In nucleotides, the CDR3 is TGTGCCAGCCAGGGGGGCGGACACTACAATGAGCAGTTCTTC.